One sample yielded the 29 T cell receptor beta chains listed below, sequenced in a study of T-cell reconstitution after alpha-beta-depleted transplantation in children. The TCRbeta library incorporated unique molecular identifiers. TCRdb fed the PCR reads into MiXCR, producing one record per CDR3 protein. The data hold a few hundred thousand distinct CDR3 sequences, with about 16% observed a single time. The source material was PBMCs, mostly from graft donor cells, sampled 360 days after TCRalphabeta/CD19-depleted stem cell transplant. The receptors here all came from a boy less than two years old who had a stem cell transplant for Wiskott-Aldrich syndrome, so the T cells may come from the graft donor.

The chain links TRBV29-1 to TRBJ2-5; D is perhaps TRBD2 (7 bases). This CDR3 has 12 amino acids. The germline V and J ends were trimmed by 6 bases and 9 bases, with 17 bases remaining between them. From germline, CDR1 is SQVTM and CDR2 ANQGSEA. This CDR3 reads CSVTGRGRAQYF. CDR3 nucleotide sequence: TGCAGCGTAACAGGGCGGGGGCGCGCCCAGTACTTC. Full variable domain (remainder filled in from reference TRBV29-1 and TRBJ2-5): SAVISQKPSRDICQRGTSLTIQCQVDSQVTMMFWYRQQPGQSLTLIATANQGSEATYESGFVIDKFPISRPNLTFSTLTVSNMSPEDSSIYLCSVTGRGRAQYFGPGTRLLVL.

The J gene is TRBJ1-1, the V gene TRBV5-4; maybe TRBD1 (5 bases). Trimming pared 3 bases from V and 4 bases from J, leaving 13 bases between. The length of the CDR3 is 14 residues. CDR1 is SGHNT, CDR2 YYREEE, per germline (reference sequence). The CDR3 DNA reads TGTGCCAGCAGCTACCAAGCGGGGGGCACTGAAGCTTTCTTT. Its protein product is CASSYQAGGTEAFF.

The rearrangement uses TRBV5-1 and TRBJ1-1; 8 positions agree with TRBD1. Germline V gives CDR1 SGHRS, CDR2 YFSETQ. The J segment lost 5 bases and the V segment lost 4 bases, leaving 10 bases of the junction unmatched. The CDR3 loop spans 15 amino acids. CDR3 sequence reads: CASSLYAGGGTEAFF. The CDR3 region has the DNA TGCGCCAGCAGCCTATACGCAGGGGGCGGAACTGAAGCTTTCTTT.

The table lists this clonotype with a few counts. The rearrangement links TRBV12-3 or TRBV12-4 to TRBJ2-4, with D perhaps matching TRBD1 or TRBD2 (6 bases each). The CDR3 contains 15 residues. The germline V and J ends were trimmed by 7 bases and 0 bases, with 13 bases remaining between them. As DNA, the CDR3 is TGTGCCAGCAACTACGGAGGGGGAGCCAAAAACATTCAGTACTTC. It is translated as CASNYGGGAKNIQYF.

The genes are TRBV6-2 or TRBV6-3 and TRBJ2-1; 7 bases map to TRBD2. In germline, CDR1 is MNHEY, CDR2 SVGEGT. The CDR3 covers 15 residues. V gave up 2 bases and J gave up 7 bases; unmatched junction bases: 8. The CDR3 loop is CASSYGHSGFNEQFF. The CDR3 bases are TGTGCCAGCAGTTACGGACATAGCGGGTTTAATGAGCAGTTCTTC.

The table lists this clonotype with many counts. At one of its ends the junction is not consistent with the germline gene, which may arise from a read error. V gene TRBV5-1 combines with J gene TRBJ1-5; D is undetermined. This CDR3 has 13 amino acids. Germline CDR1 is SGHRS and CDR2 is YFSETQ. The CDR3 region is CASSLGPNQPQHF. In DNA, the CDR3 is TGTGCCAGCAGTTTAGGGCCCAATCAGCCCCAGCATTTT.

In this sample, this clonotype turned up a few times. The chain couples TRBV7-9 to TRBJ2-1; TRBD2 might be the D (5 bases). This CDR3 is 15 amino acids long. Deletions cut 4 bases from V and 0 bases from J, with 10 bases between. Germline V CDR1 and CDR2: SEHNR, FQNEAQ (reference sequence). In nucleotides, the CDR3 is TGTGCCAGCAGCTCCTTGGGGAGCTCCTACAATGAGCAGTTCTTC. Its protein product is CASSSLGSSYNEQFF.

This clonotype has just a few counts. The gene calls are TRBV7-2 and TRBJ2-5; D remains unclear. Germline CDR1 SGHTA, CDR2 FQGNSA. The V end lost 1 base, the J end lost 4 bases, and 13 bases lay between the germline ends. The CDR3 sequence is 15 residues long. CDR3 in amino acids: CASSLGLHARETQYF. The CDR3 DNA follows: TGTGCCAGCAGCTTAGGCCTCCATGCCAGAGAGACCCAGTACTTC.

This clonotype came up a few times. Mismatch with germline at one junction end may stem from a read error. This chain uses TRBV4-3 with TRBJ2-3; D gene ambiguous. This CDR3 has 12 amino acids. CDR1 LGHNA and CDR2 YSLEER come from the germline V gene. The CDR3 here is CASSQDDLNPLF. The CDR3, as DNA: TGCGCCAGCAGCCAAGATGACCTGAATCCCCTTTTT.

This clonotype was seen a few times. The rearrangement links TRBV12-3 or TRBV12-4 to TRBJ2-1, with TRBD1 matching 7 bases. Losses at the gene ends were 7 bases for V and 3 bases for J; bases not matched to a gene: 6. This CDR3 spans 14 amino acids. CDR3 region: CASIPGTDYNEQFF. In DNA, the CDR3 is TGTGCCAGCATACCCGGGACAGACTACAATGAGCAGTTCTTC.

The genes are TRBV7-8 and TRBJ1-4; 7 bases map to TRBD1. Germline V gene lookup returns CDR1 SGHVS and CDR2 FQNEAQ. The CDR3 runs to 14 residues. Losses at the gene ends were 5 bases for V and 8 bases for J; bases not matched to a gene: 8. CDR3 loop: CASSKTGILEKLFF. DNA for the CDR3: TGTGCCAGCAGCAAGACAGGGATCTTAGAAAAACTGTTTTTT.

This rearrangement joins TRBV20-1 to TRBJ2-7; 12 positions match TRBD1. Germline V gives CDR1 DFQATT, CDR2 SNEGSKA (reference sequence). J gave up 5 bases and V 8 bases, and 4 bases lay outside the gene matches. This CDR3 is built from 12 residues. The CDR3 sequence is CSSGTGGDEQYF. In DNA, the CDR3 is TGCAGTTCCGGGACAGGGGGCGACGAGCAGTACTTC.

This clonotype was seen a handful of times. The chain couples TRBV11-2 to TRBJ2-2, with 10 bases lining up with TRBD1. The CDR3 is 17 amino acids. V was clipped by 3 bases and J by 1 base; unmatched bases: 5. The V gene's germline CDR1 is SGHAT and CDR2 FQNNGV. Here the CDR3 reads CASSFLRTGGNTGELFF. The CDR3 nucleotides are TGTGCCAGCAGCTTCCTCCGGACAGGGGGGAACACCGGGGAGCTGTTTTTT.

V gene TRBV13 combines with J gene TRBJ2-1; D is unresolved. The CDR3 totals 12 residues. V dropped 5 bases and J dropped 4 bases, with 6 bases sitting between them. Per germline, CDR1 PRHDT and CDR2 FYEKMQ (reference sequence). The CDR3 is CASSTRYNEQFF. CDR3 bases: TGTGCCAGCAGCACCCGGTACAATGAGCAGTTCTTC.

This clonotype was picked up one time. This rearrangement joins TRBV5-1 to TRBJ2-3, with D perhaps assigned TRBD1 or TRBD2 (6 bases each). The germline V gene has CDR1 SGHRS and CDR2 YFSETQ. The CDR3 sequence is 17 residues long. V was shortened by 4 bases and J by 8 bases, with 26 bases between the two germline ends. This chain's CDR3 is CASSPTDVGGLLGTQYF. For the CDR3, the DNA is TGCGCCAGCAGCCCGACTGATGTGGGGGGCCTTTTAGGTACGCAGTATTTT.

This clonotype was recorded many times. The chain employs TRBV24-1 and TRBJ2-1; 10 positions match TRBD1. The germline CDR1 and CDR2 sequences are KGHDR and SFDVKD. The ends lost 6 bases at V and 12 bases at J; junction bases unmatched: 7. The CDR3 length is 13 residues. DNA of the CDR3: TGTGCCACCAGTACAACCGGGACAGGGGTGCAGTTCTTC. It yields the protein CATSTTGTGVQFF.

The chain's CDR3 is CASSEFQGPGADTQYF. The CDR3 coding sequence is TGTGCCAGCAGTGAATTCCAAGGACCCGGCGCAGATACGCAGTATTTT. The rearrangement uses TRBV2 and TRBJ2-3; D is unresolved. The length of the CDR3 is 16 residues. Germline values: CDR1 SNHLY, CDR2 FYNNEI. Trimming cost V 2 bases and J 4 bases, with 16 bases left between them.

This clonotype was picked up many times. The chain joins TRBV6-5 to TRBJ1-5; no clear D. The CDR3 is 13 amino acids. Trimming took off 7 bases at V and 5 bases at J, with 12 bases between the two ends. Germline CDR1 is MNHEY and CDR2 is SVGAGI. The CDR3 nucleotides read TGTGCCAGCAAGAGGACGGACTATCAGCCCCAGCATTTT. Protein sequence: CASKRTDYQPQHF.

J is TRBJ2-6 and V is TRBV27; 7 bases map to TRBD1. This CDR3 contains 16 residues. In germline, CDR1 is MNHEY, CDR2 SMNVEV (reference sequence). V gave up 7 bases and J gave up 0 bases; unmatched junction bases: 6. In DNA form, the CDR3 reads TGTGCCAGCAAGAAAGCAGGGGGCTCTGGGGCCAACGTCCTGACTTTC. Protein sequence: CASKKAGGSGANVLTF. Complete variable domain (other parts from reference TRBV27 and TRBJ2-6): EAQVTQNPRYLITVTGKKLTVTCSQNMNHEYMSWYRQDPGLGLRQIYYSMNVEVTDKGDVPEGYKVSRKEKRNFPLILESPSPNQTSLYFCASKKAGGSGANVLTFGAGSRLTVL.

This clonotype was counted a few times. The V and J genes are TRBV5-1 and TRBJ2-6; D might be TRBD2 (5 bases). Trimming pared 0 bases from V and 2 bases from J, leaving 9 bases between. The CDR3 loop spans 16 amino acids. The germline V gene encodes CDR1 SGHRS and CDR2 YFSETQ. CDR3 loop: CASSLVLATGANVLTF. CDR3 in DNA: TGCGCCAGCAGCTTGGTTTTAGCGACTGGGGCCAACGTCCTGACTTTC.

The rearrangement uses TRBV29-1 and TRBJ2-3; D ambiguous. CDR3 length: 11 residues. Between the trimmed V and J ends, which lost 4 bases and 2 bases, there was a span of 4 bases. Germline CDR1 reads SQVTM; CDR2 reads ANQGSEA. The CDR3 sequence: CSVASTDTQYF. CDR3 in DNA: TGCAGCGTTGCCTCCACAGATACGCAGTATTTT.

V gene TRBV20-1 combines with J gene TRBJ2-7, with 8 nucleotides matching TRBD1. Germline V CDR1 and CDR2: DFQATT, SNEGSKA (reference sequence). The V segment lost 7 bases and the J segment 0 bases; nucleotides outside the gene matches: 5. The CDR3 has 13 amino acids. CDR3 DNA sequence: TGCAGTGAAAAGGGGACAGGCTCCTACGAGCAGTACTTC. Protein: CSEKGTGSYEQYF.

This clonotype was counted only a few times. This chain connects TRBV28 to TRBJ1-6; D possibly corresponds to TRBD1 (5 bases). Trimming stripped 6 bases from V and 8 bases from J, with 20 bases between. Germline V gene lookup returns CDR1 MDHEN and CDR2 SYDVKM. The CDR3 contains 16 residues. CDR3 amino acids: CASSPHRGVFDSPLHF. CDR3 DNA: TGTGCCAGCAGCCCTCACCGGGGGGTTTTTGATTCACCCCTCCACTTT.

The chain links TRBV2 to TRBJ2-7; maybe TRBD1 (6 bases). CDR1 and CDR2 (germline): SNHLY, FYNNEI. This CDR3 spans 13 amino acids. The V end lost 8 bases, the J end lost 4 bases, and 15 bases lay between the germline ends. The CDR3 loop is CASDKWTAYEQYF. The CDR3 nucleotides are TGTGCCAGCGATAAATGGACAGCTTACGAGCAGTACTTC.

The CDR3 is CASSLGRIWTSGRRYNEQFF. The CDR3 bases are TGTGCCAGCAGCTTAGGACGAATATGGACTAGCGGGAGGCGCTACAATGAGCAGTTCTTC. The V and J genes are TRBV11-2 and TRBJ2-1; TRBD2 matches 14 bases. Looked up from germline, CDR1 is SGHAT and CDR2 is FQNNGV. V dropped 1 base and J dropped 3; count of bases not matched to a gene: 11. The CDR3 contains 20 residues.

This clonotype appeared many times. The rearrangement uses TRBV6-4 and TRBJ2-3, with 10 bases matching TRBD2. J lost 2 bases, V lost 4 bases, and 3 bases had no gene match. CDR3 length: 15 residues. Germline V gene data show CDR1 as MRHNA and CDR2 as SNTAGT. The CDR3 reads CASSGSGGDTDTQYF. CDR3 nucleotides: TGTGCCAGCAGTGGAAGCGGGGGGGACACAGATACGCAGTATTTT.

The sample holds a few counts of this clonotype. CDR3 region: CASSEGPGQGYEQYF. Written as DNA, the CDR3 is TGTGCCAGCAGTGAAGGACCGGGACAAGGATACGAGCAGTACTTC. J is TRBJ2-7 and V is TRBV6-1, with a weak D call TRBD1 (6 bases). The CDR3 consists of 15 residues. Germline loops: CDR1 MNHNS, CDR2 SASEGT. V was shortened by 1 base and J by 4 bases, with 14 bases between the two germline ends.

This clonotype has at least ten counts. The chain links TRBV28 to TRBJ2-7; tentative D call: TRBD2 (5 bases). V dropped 6 bases and J dropped 6 bases, with 9 bases sitting between them. CDR1 and CDR2 from the germline V gene are MDHEN and SYDVKM. The CDR3 spans 11 residues. CDR3 residues: CASSLGLEQYF. CDR3 DNA: TGTGCCAGCAGCTTAGGACTCGAGCAGTACTTC. Based on the CDR3 plus reference TRBV28 and TRBJ2-7, the full variable domain is DVKVTQSSRYLVKRTGEKVFLECVQDMDHENMFWYRQDPGLGLRLIYFSYDVKMKEKGDIPEGYSVSREKKERFSLILESASTNQTSMYLCASSLGLEQYFGPGTRLTVT.

The rearrangement links TRBV30 to TRBJ2-1, with D maybe TRBD1 (6 bases). Trimming took 0 bases from V and 4 from J, leaving 13 bases between them. Germline values: CDR1 GTSNPN, CDR2 SVGIG (reference sequence). CDR3 size: 15 residues. CDR3 DNA sequence: TGTGCCTGGAGTGTCTTGGGACAAGGATACAATGAGCAGTTCTTC. Translation gives CAWSVLGQGYNEQFF.